This T cell receptor beta chain is from a study of blood T cells in healthy people across ages (dated by TCRdb to between 2015 and 2016). Study-wide context: In model experiments, roughly one uniquely barcoded TCR beta cDNA molecule per two T cells was captured by template switching. To avoid experimental bias, donors of different ages were spread randomly across the sequencing lanes. To track age-related changes in TCR beta repertoire diversity, the study relied on deep sequencing normalized with unique cDNA molecular identifiers. The donors were divided into four age groups: young (average approximately 17 years), middle-aged (over 35), aged (approximately 62) and long-lived (82). Using the same blood draw, the study looked at two additional independent replicas of 1 million unique cDNA reads for two donors, one aged 18 to 30 and the other aged 80 or older. Overall results and qualifications from the work: Estimates of total diversity based on one million sequenced T cells were considered lower bounds and underestimates. The CMV infection status of donors was not known, potentially confounding age-related changes in expanded clonotypes. The percentage of naive T cells measured by flow cytometry correlated strongly with observed TCR beta diversity. As age increased, observed TCR beta diversity per million T cells dropped in a roughly linear way, and a significant reduction was already evident by age 40. Bulk unsorted PBMC profiling prevented conclusive comparison of naive and antigen-experienced compartments. Compared with the aged group, the long-lived group had more naive CD4+ T cells, fewer expanded clones and increased TCR diversity, a pattern suggesting age selection.

Relative to germline, V is missing 5 bases and J is missing 3 bases, with 4 bases of the junction outside any gene match. From the cysteine up to the phenylalanine, the CDR3 has a length of 13 residues. Here the CDR3 DNA is all that survives: 39 bases in frame from base 1. A note on this clonotype: Its target antigen remains unknown. The record has no base qualities; no much larger clone is one base away.

The roughly 39 donors, aged about 6 to 95 years, were systemically healthy Caucasian individuals from Russia. About 9.8 milliliters of peripheral blood were drawn from each donor into EDTA-treated Vacutainer tubes. Ficoll-Paque density-gradient centrifugation was used to isolate PBMCs, with at least 6.5 million per sample. Total RNA was extracted from PBMCs with Trizol reagent, with at least 5 micrograms obtained per sample. The percentages of naive CD45RAhigh/CD27high T cells were determined by flow cytometry on a PBMC aliquot from every donor. The library was obtained by 5' RACE. TCRdb lists the instrument as Illumina HiSeq 2500. The second PCR ran for about 6 to 11 cycles and used a J-beta primer mix along with a sample-barcoded 5' primer. A unique molecular identifier was introduced onto each TCR beta cDNA molecule by a template-switch 5' adaptor carrying 12 random nucleotides. Each sample yielded at least 3 million CDR3-containing paired-end reads. First-strand cDNA was synthesized from all RNA with the Mint cDNA synthesis kit, primed by a TRBC-specific oligonucleotide. Following uracil-DNA glycosylase treatment, a first 18-cycle PCR with universal primers M1SS and BC2_uni_R was performed on all cDNA. The original pipeline was this. For normalization, 1 million high-quality reads, each with a distinct molecular identifier, were randomly selected from each sample. Reads with shared molecular identifiers were discarded instead of being binned into consensus sequences. MiTCR, run with a Q25 quality threshold and the strictest error-elimination algorithm, handled CDR3 identification, clonotype clustering and error correction. A nonparametric unseen species model using Euler transformation provided a lower-bound estimate of total TCR beta diversity. The raw public data were reprocessed by TCRdb itself: fastp quality trimming at Q25, MiXCR clonotype calling, in-frame beta chains only. Entries are consolidated by CDR3 protein sequence, retaining the most common genes and DNA. These V and J calls are TCRdb output, not the study's own analysis. The sample profile shows 1,500,000 or so distinct CDR3 sequences; approximately 39% of them were found once. The top ten constitute approximately 4.1% of the sample.

The rearrangement joined TRBV12-3 or TRBV12-4 to TRBJ2-7; 7 bases in the junction line up with TRBD1. This TCR derives from a woman aged 18-29 years in good health. The specimen sequenced was blood. The CDR3 protein: CASSETGNYEQYF. The nucleotide sequence reads TGTGCCAGCAGTGAGACAGGGAACTACGAGCAGTACTTC.